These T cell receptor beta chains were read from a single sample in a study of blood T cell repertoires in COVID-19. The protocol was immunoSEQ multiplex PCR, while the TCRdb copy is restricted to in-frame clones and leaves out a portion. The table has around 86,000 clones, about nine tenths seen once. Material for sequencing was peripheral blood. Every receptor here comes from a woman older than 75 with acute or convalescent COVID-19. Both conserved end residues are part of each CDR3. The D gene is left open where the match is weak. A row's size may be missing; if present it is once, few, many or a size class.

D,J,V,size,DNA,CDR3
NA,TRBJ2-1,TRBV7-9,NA,TGTGCCAGCAGCTTCCAGGGCCTTGAGCAGTTCTTC,CASSFQGLEQFF
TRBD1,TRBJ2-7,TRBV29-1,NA,TGCAGCGTTGGGACAGGGTCGTACGAGCAGTACTTC,CSVGTGSYEQYF
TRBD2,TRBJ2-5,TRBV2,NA,TGTGCCAGCAGTGAGCGGGAGAAAGAGACCCAGTACTTC,CASSEREKETQYF
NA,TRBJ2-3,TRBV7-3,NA,TGTGCCAGCAGCTTACTTGTCACAGATACGCAGTATTTT,CASSLLVTDTQYF
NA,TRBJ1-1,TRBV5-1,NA,TGCGCCAGCAGCCCCGAACCTCGACAGGCAGTACTGAACACTGAAGCTTTCTTT,CASSPEPRQAVLNTEAFF
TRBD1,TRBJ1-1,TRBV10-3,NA,TGTGCCATCAGTTCCTCAGGGGGCTGGAACACTGAAGCTTTCTTT,CAISSSGGWNTEAFF
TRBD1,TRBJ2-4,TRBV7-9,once,TGTGCCAGCAGCTTAGAGGCGGACAGGGGGACCTTAGCCAAAAACATTCAGTACTTC,CASSLEADRGTLAKNIQYF
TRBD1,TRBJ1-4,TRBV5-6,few,TGTGCCAGCAGCAAGAGGACAGGAAATGAAAAACTGTTTTTT,CASSKRTGNEKLFF
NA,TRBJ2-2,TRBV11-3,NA,TGTGCCAGCAGCTTATCGCGGGCCGGGGAGCTGTTTTTT,CASSLSRAGELFF
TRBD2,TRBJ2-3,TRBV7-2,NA,TGTGCCAGCAGCCCCTGGACTAGCGGGGGGGTGAGGACAGATACGCAGTATTTT,CASSPWTSGGVRTDTQYF
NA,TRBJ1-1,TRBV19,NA,TGTGCCAGTAGTTCCCATACCCGGACAAGGTCTGAAGCTTTCTTT,CASSSHTRTRSEAFF
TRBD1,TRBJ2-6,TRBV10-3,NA,TGTGCCATCACGGGACAGGCCTCCTCTGGGGCCAACGTCCTGACTTTC,CAITGQASSGANVLTF
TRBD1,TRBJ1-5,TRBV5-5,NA,TGTGCCAGCAGCCGTCCGGGACAGAGCAATCAGCCCCAGCATTTT,CASSRPGQSNQPQHF
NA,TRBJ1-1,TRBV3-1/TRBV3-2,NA,TGTGCCAGCAGCCAAGCGGAATTGCGGAGCACTGAAGCTTTCTTT,CASSQAELRSTEAFF
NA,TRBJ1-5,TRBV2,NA,TGTGCCAGCACCGACACTAGCAATCAGCCCCAGCATTTT,CASTDTSNQPQHF
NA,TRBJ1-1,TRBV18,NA,TGTGCCAGCTCACCCCTAGGCCCCACTGAAGCTTTCTTT,CASSPLGPTEAFF
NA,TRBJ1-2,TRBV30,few,TGTGCCTGGGGATCCAATGGCTACACCTTC,CAWGSNGYTF
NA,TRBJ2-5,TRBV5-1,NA,TGCGCCAGCAGCGCCACTGCCAGCGCTCAGACCCAGTACTTC,CASSATASAQTQYF
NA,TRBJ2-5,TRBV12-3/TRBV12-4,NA,TGTGCCAGCAGCAACTACCACCAAGAGACCCAGTACTTC,CASSNYHQETQYF
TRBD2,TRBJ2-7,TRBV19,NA,TGTGCCAGTGCCCGAGTAGCGGGATACCACGAGCAGTACTTC,CASARVAGYHEQYF
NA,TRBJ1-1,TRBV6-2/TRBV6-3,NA,TGTGCCAGCAGTTACCATCTACTGGACAGCCAGAACACTGAAGCTTTCTTT,CASSYHLLDSQNTEAFF
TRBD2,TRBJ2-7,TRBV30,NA,TGTGCCGGGGTCGGGGGAGCGGGAGGGTACGAGCAGTACTTC,CAGVGGAGGYEQYF
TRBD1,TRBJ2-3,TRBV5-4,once,TGTGCCAGCTGGAATTTAGGACAGGGTTCAGATACGCAGTATTTT,CASWNLGQGSDTQYF